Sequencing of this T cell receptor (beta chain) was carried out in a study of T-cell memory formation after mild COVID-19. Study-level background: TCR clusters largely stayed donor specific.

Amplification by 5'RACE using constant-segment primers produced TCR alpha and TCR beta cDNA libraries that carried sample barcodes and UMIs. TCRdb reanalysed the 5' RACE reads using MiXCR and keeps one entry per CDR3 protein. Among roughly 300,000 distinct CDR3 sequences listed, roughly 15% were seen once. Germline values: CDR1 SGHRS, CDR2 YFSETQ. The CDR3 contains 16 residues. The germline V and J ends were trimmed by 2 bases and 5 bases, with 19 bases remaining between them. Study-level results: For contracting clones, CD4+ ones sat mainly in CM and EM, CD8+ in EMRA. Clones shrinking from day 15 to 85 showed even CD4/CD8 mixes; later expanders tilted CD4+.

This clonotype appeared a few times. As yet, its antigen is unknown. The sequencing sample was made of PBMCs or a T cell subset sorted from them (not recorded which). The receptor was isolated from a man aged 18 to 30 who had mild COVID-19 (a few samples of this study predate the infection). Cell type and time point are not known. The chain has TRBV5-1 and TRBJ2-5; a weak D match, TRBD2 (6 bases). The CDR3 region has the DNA TGCGCCAGCAGCTTCTCTAGTCGGGGGATAATCGAGACCCAGTACTTC. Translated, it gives CASSFSSRGIIETQYF.